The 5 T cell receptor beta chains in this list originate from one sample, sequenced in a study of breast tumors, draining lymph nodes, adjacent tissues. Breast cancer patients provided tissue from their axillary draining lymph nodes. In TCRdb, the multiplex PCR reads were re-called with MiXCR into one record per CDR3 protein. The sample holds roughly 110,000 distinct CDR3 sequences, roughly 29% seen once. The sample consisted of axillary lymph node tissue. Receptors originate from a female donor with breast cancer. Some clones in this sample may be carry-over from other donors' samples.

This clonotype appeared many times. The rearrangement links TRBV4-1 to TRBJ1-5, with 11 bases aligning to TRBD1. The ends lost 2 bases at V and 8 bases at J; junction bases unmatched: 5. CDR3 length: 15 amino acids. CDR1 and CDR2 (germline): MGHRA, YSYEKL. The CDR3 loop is CASSQSWTGGKPQHF. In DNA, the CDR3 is TGCGCCAGCAGCCAAAGTTGGACAGGGGGCAAGCCCCAGCATTTT.

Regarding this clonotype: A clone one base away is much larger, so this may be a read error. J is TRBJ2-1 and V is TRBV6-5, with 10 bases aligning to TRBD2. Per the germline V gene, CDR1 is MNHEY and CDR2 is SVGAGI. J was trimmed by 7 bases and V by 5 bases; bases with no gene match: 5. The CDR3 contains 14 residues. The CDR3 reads CASSHLAGENEQFF. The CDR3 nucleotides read TGTGCCAGCAGTCACCTAGCGGGAGAGAATGAGCAGTTCTTC.

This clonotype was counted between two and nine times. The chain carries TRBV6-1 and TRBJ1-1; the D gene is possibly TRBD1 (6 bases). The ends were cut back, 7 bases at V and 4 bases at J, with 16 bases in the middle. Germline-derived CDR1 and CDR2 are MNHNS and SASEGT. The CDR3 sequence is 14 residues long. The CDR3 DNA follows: TGTGCCAGCAAGGGAATCGTAGGGGGCACTGAAGCTTTCTTT. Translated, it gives CASKGIVGGTEAFF.

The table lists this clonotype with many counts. The DNA of the CDR3 is TGTGCCTGGAGTGTAATACGGTCAGACGAGCAGTACTTC. Protein sequence: CAWSVIRSDEQYF. V and J are TRBV30 and TRBJ2-7; D call uncertain. Trimming removed 0 bases at V and 5 bases at J, with 11 bases between. Per the germline V gene, CDR1 is GTSNPN and CDR2 is SVGIG (reference sequence). CDR3 length equals 13 residues.

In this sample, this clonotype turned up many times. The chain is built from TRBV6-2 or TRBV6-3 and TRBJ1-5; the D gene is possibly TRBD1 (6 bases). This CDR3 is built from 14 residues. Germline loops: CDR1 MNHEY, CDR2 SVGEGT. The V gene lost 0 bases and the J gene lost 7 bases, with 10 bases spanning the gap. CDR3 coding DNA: TGTGCCAGCAGTTACTCGAAGGGGGGGCAGCCCCAGCATTTT. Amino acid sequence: CASSYSKGGQPQHF.